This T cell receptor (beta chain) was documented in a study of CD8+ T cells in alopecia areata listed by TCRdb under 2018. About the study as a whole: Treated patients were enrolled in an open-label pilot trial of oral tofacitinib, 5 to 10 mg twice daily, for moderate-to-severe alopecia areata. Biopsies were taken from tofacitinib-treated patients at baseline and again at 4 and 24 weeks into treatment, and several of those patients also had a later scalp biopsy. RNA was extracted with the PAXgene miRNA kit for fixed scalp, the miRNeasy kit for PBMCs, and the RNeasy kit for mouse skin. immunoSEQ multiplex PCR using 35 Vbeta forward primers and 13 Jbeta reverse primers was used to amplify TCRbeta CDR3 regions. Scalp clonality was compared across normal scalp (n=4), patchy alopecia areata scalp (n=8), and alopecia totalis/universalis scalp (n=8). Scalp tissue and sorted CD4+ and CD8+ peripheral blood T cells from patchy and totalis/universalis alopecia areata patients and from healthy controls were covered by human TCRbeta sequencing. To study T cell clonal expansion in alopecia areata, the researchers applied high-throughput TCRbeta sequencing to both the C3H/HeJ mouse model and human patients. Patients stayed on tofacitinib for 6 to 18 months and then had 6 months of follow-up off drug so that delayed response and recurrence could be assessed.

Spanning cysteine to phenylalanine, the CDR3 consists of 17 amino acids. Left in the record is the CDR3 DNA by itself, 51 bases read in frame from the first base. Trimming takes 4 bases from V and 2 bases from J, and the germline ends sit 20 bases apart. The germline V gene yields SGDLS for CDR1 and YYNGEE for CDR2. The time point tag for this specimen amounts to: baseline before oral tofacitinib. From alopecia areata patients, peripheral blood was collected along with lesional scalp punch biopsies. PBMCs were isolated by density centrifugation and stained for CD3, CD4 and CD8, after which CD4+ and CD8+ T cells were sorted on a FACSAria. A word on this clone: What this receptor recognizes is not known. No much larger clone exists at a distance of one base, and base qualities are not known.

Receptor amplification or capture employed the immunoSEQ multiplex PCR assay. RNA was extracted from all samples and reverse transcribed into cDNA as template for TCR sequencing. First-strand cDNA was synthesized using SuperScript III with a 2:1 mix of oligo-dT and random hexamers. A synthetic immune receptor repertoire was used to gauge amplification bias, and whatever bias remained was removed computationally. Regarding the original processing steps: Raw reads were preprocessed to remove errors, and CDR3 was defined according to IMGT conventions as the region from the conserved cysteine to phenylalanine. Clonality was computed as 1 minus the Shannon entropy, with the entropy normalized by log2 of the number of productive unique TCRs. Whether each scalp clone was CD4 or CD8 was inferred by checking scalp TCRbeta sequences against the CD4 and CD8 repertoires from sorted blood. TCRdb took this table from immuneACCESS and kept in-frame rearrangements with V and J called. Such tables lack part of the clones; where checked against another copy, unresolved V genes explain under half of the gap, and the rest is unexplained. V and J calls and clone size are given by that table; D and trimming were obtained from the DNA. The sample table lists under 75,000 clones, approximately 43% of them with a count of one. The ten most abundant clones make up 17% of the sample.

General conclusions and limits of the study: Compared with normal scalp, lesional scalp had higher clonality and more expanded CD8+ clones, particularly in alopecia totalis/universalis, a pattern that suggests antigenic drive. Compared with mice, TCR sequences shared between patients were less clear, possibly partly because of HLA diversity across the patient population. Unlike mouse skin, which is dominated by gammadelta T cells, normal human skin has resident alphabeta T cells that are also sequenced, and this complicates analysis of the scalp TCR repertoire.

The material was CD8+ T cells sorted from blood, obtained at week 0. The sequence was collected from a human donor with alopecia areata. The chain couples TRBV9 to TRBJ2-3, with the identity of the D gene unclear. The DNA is TGTGCCAGCAGCTTTCCTCGGGCTGGTGGATACACAGATACGCAGTATTTT. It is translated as CASSFPRAGGYTDTQYF.